This T cell receptor beta chain emerged from a study of T cell responses to AZD1222 COVID-19 vaccine. Generated by immunoSEQ multiplex PCR, the TCRdb table keeps only in-frame clones and is missing some. In the table there are about 140,000 clones, approximately 89% of which are singletons. The V segment lost 2 bases and the J segment 5 bases; nucleotides outside the gene matches: 8. CDR3 length: 15 amino acids. CDR1 is SGHTA, CDR2 FQGTGA, per germline. This clone was seen a single time. The chain uses TRBV7-3 and TRBJ2-7; 8 nucleotides agree with TRBD2. The sample was peripheral blood, taken on day 0 of AZD1222 vaccination. The clonotype was recovered from an adult in good health. CDR3 in amino acids: CASSLERAGVHEQYF. DNA for the CDR3: TGTGCCAGCAGCTTAGAGAGAGCGGGAGTCCACGAGCAGTACTTC.